This T cell receptor beta chain is from a study of blood T cell repertoires in COVID-19. Study-wide background: Collection of acute and convalescent COVID-19 samples took place in the United States, Italy and Spain. T cells, B-cell-depleted T cells, or PBMCs supplied cDNA or gDNA.

In the authors' methods: Estimated nucleated cell counts came from reference gene primer amplification. Sequencing was performed with immunoSEQ multiplex PCR; in TCRdb, only in-frame clones are kept and a portion is missing. The V and J calls and the clone size are those of that table, but D and trimming were determined from the DNA. Here the sample spans almost 300,000 clones, nearly 90% being singletons. Germline V gene lookup returns CDR1 LGHNA and CDR2 YNFKEQ. Between the trimmed V and J ends, which lost 1 base and 1 base, there was a span of 8 bases. CDR3 length equals 14 residues. The clonotype comes from a woman aged 30 to 39 with COVID-19, enrolled during active disease. This chain uses TRBV4-2 with TRBJ2-7; possible D gene TRBD2, 6 bases. Sequenced sample: peripheral blood. The CDR3 reads CASSQVEGSYEQYF. DNA for the CDR3: TGTGCCAGCAGCCAAGTGGAGGGATCCTACGAGCAGTACTTC.